The 26 T cell receptor beta chains below were found in one sample sequenced in a study of neurological immune-mediated disorders. From the 5' RACE reads, TCRdb called clonotypes with MiXCR, one entry per CDR3 protein. The sample includes some 70,000 distinct CDR3 sequences, 3.5% to 5.5% of them seen just once. Sequenced sample: PBMCs. The receptors stem from a man aged 25 to 45 with multiple sclerosis.

This clonotype was picked up many times. The rearrangement links TRBV9 to TRBJ2-7; D perhaps matches TRBD2 (7 bases). The V end was cut by 0 bases, the J end by 7 bases, with 17 bases between. The CDR3 covers 15 residues. Germline CDR1 is SGDLS and CDR2 is YYNGEE. The CDR3 coding sequence is TGTGCCAGCAGCGTAGACGCGGGGGCAACGGGGGAGCAGTACTTC. Its translation is CASSVDAGATGEQYF.

This clonotype appeared a single time. The chain uses TRBV7-7 and TRBJ2-3; D is possibly TRBD2 (6 bases). CDR3 size: 16 residues. Germline loops: CDR1 SSHAT, CDR2 FNYEAQ (reference sequence). V shed 6 bases and J shed 2 bases, with 18 bases lying between them. The chain's CDR3 is CASSIGAGRSTDTQYF. The CDR3 region has the DNA TGTGCCAGCAGTATTGGGGCGGGGCGTTCCACAGATACGCAGTATTTT.

This clonotype was counted at least ten times. The rearrangement joins TRBV20-1 to TRBJ1-2; weak D call: TRBD1 (5 bases). Looked up from germline, CDR1 is DFQATT and CDR2 is SNEGSKA (reference sequence). CDR3 length: 13 amino acids. With 7 bases removed from V and 3 bases from J, the gap between germline ends came to 15 bases. The CDR3 loop is CSGAVGDYYGYTF. CDR3 nucleotides: TGCAGTGGGGCGGTAGGGGATTACTATGGCTACACCTTC.

At least ten counts were recorded for this clonotype. The chain carries TRBV5-1 and TRBJ1-1; D remains unclear. The germline V gene has CDR1 SGHRS and CDR2 YFSETQ. Deletions cut 0 bases from V and 0 bases from J, with 9 bases between. This CDR3 region has 15 residues. Here the CDR3 reads CASSLEISLNTEAFF. The DNA for the CDR3 is TGCGCCAGCAGCTTGGAGATCAGCTTGAACACTGAAGCTTTCTTT.

The table lists this clonotype with a few counts. The rearrangement uses TRBV18 and TRBJ2-1; TRBD2 aligns across 14 bases. The germline CDR1 and CDR2 sequences are KGHSH and LQKENI. V lost 9 bases to trimming and J lost 10 bases; unmatched junction nucleotides: 8. This CDR3 comprises 14 residues. The CDR3 region is CASRLAGGPWEQFF. In DNA, the CDR3 is TGTGCCAGTCGACTAGCGGGGGGGCCATGGGAGCAGTTCTTC.

This clonotype was counted a few times. The rearrangement links TRBV10-3 to TRBJ1-3; D is unresolved. Looked up from germline, CDR1 is ENHRY and CDR2 is SYGVKD. Trimming removed 6 bases at V and 4 bases at J, with 10 bases between. This CDR3 has 13 residues. CDR3 nucleotide sequence: TGTGCCATCAGCCTACGGGGAGGAAACACCATATATTTT. It translates to CAISLRGGNTIYF.

This clonotype was seen many times. V and J are TRBV20-1 and TRBJ2-1; D assignment may be TRBD1 or TRBD2 (6 bases each). Germline assignment: CDR1 DFQATT and CDR2 SNEGSKA (reference sequence). Trimming shortened V by 6 bases and J by 1 base, and 10 bases separated the two germline ends. The CDR3 runs 13 residues. The CDR3 region is CSAGGQSYNEQFF. As DNA, the CDR3 is TGCAGTGCGGGAGGACAGTCCTACAATGAGCAGTTCTTC.

This clonotype was seen a few times. The chain employs TRBV15 and TRBJ2-3; the match to TRBD1 covers 7 bases. Germline V CDR1 and CDR2: LNHNV, YYDKDF (reference sequence). This CDR3 region has 12 residues. After removal of 5 bases from V and 5 bases from J, the junction contained 1 base not matched to a gene. CDR3 DNA sequence: TGTGCCACCAGCCGGGACAGAGATACGCAGTATTTT. Its translation: CATSRDRDTQYF.

A few counts support this clonotype. One end of the junction varies from germline; a read error may be responsible. This chain joins TRBV12-3 or TRBV12-4 and TRBJ1-5, with a possible D match to TRBD1 (5 bases). This CDR3 region has 13 residues. CDR3 residues: CASMDTWIRSQNF. The CDR3 region has the DNA TGTGCCAGCATGGACACCTGGATTCGTTCCCAGAATTTT.

This clonotype occurred many times. The chain employs TRBV3-1 and TRBJ2-5; D not resolved. The CDR3 covers 15 residues. Trimming cost V 1 base and J 4 bases, with 13 bases left between them. Germline CDR1 reads LGHDT; CDR2 reads YNNKEL (reference sequence). The CDR3 sequence: CASSQGLAETETQYF. CDR3 nucleotides: TGTGCCAGCAGCCAAGGGTTGGCCGAAACAGAGACCCAGTACTTC.

This clonotype was counted many times. The chain employs TRBV20-1 and TRBJ2-5; 11 bases line up with TRBD1. J gave up 3 bases and V 6 bases, and 9 bases lay outside the gene matches. CDR1 is DFQATT, CDR2 SNEGSKA, per germline (reference sequence). CDR3 length: 15 residues. The CDR3 region is CSALKGQGDEETQYF. CDR3 DNA sequence: TGCAGTGCGCTAAAGGGACAGGGGGATGAAGAGACCCAGTACTTC.

This clonotype was counted at least ten times. The genes are TRBV5-5 and TRBJ2-5; unclear D gene. Looked up from germline, CDR1 is SGHKS and CDR2 is YYEKEE (reference sequence). The V and J ends lost 0 bases and 5 bases respectively, with 20 bases between them. CDR3 length: 17 amino acids. CDR3 sequence (DNA): TGTGCCAGCAGCTTGGGTGGGCGGAATTCTATTCAGGAGACCCAGTACTTC. Its translation is CASSLGGRNSIQETQYF.

This clonotype came up many times. The CDR3 sequence is CASSGAGLAGGLVTPPSTDTQYF. The DNA of the CDR3 is TGTGCCAGCAGCGGAGCGGGACTAGCGGGGGGGCTTGTGACCCCTCCGAGCACAGATACGCAGTATTTT. V usage is TRBV9 and J usage is TRBJ2-3; 16 positions match TRBD2. V lost 3 bases, J lost 0 bases, and 19 bases stayed unmatched. CDR1 and CDR2 (germline): SGDLS, YYNGEE. The CDR3 is 23 residues long. The variable domain in full, with the rest retrieved from reference TRBV9 and TRBJ2-3, is DSGVTQTPKHLITATGQRVTLRCSPRSGDLSVYWYQQSLDQGLQFLIQYYNGEERAKGNILERFSAQQFPDLHSELNLSSLELGDSALYFCASSGAGLAGGLVTPPSTDTQYFGPGTRLTVL.

This clonotype appeared many times. The chain carries TRBV3-1 and TRBJ2-1; D assignment may be TRBD1 or TRBD2 (6 bases each). This CDR3 comprises 14 residues. V was cut by 0 bases and J by 12 bases, with 15 bases left in between. The germline V gene encodes CDR1 LGHDT and CDR2 YNNKEL (reference sequence). The CDR3 loop is CASSQDLRGEAQFF. The CDR3 coding sequence is TGTGCCAGCAGCCAAGATCTGAGGGGGGAGGCGCAGTTCTTC.

The sample holds many counts of this clonotype. This chain connects TRBV29-1 to TRBJ2-4; 8 bases map to TRBD1. Germline CDR1 reads SQVTM; CDR2 reads ANQGSEA. The CDR3 extends over 13 amino acids. The V and J ends lost 6 bases and 7 bases, in that order; junction bases with no gene match: 8. The CDR3 DNA reads as TGCAGCGTGGGGACAGGACGGAGGAACATTCAGTACTTC. Its protein product is CSVGTGRRNIQYF.

This clonotype was observed at least ten times. This rearrangement joins TRBV7-9 to TRBJ1-1; perhaps TRBD1 as D (5 bases). Deletions cut 3 bases from V and 2 bases from J, with 7 bases between. Germline CDR1 and CDR2: SEHNR and FQNEAQ (reference sequence). The CDR3 consists of 13 residues. The DNA of the CDR3 is TGTGCCAGCAGCTTCGGGGGTAACACTGAAGCTTTCTTT. Translating it yields CASSFGGNTEAFF. Looking up the rest from reference TRBV7-9 and TRBJ1-1 gives the full variable domain: DTGVSQNPRHKITKRGQNVTFRCDPISEHNRLYWYRQTLGQGPEFLTYFQNEAQLEKSRLLSDRFSAERPKGSFSTLEIQRTEQGDSAMYLCASSFGGNTEAFFGQGTRLTVV.

In this sample, this clonotype turned up a few times. CDR3 nucleotide sequence: TGCGCCAGCGAACTTAGGGGCTCCTACGAGCAGTACTTC. Residues: CASELRGSYEQYF. This sequence joins TRBV4-1 and TRBJ2-7; D might be TRBD1 (5 bases). Deletions cut 8 bases from V and 0 bases from J, with 11 bases between. CDR1 is MGHRA and CDR2 is YSYEKL in the germline V gene. The CDR3 is 13 residues long.

The chain employs TRBV5-5 and TRBJ2-4; weak D call: TRBD2 (5 bases). The CDR3 extends over 16 amino acids. Germline V gives CDR1 SGHKS, CDR2 YYEKEE (reference sequence). The germline V and J ends were trimmed by 0 bases and 5 bases, with 15 bases remaining between them. The CDR3 coding sequence is TGTGCCAGCAGCTTGGATGAGGGTCCCCTCGAAAACATTCAGTACTTC. This translates into CASSLDEGPLENIQYF.

This clonotype appeared a single time. This may arise from a read error, as a much more abundant clone is one base away. Written as DNA, the CDR3 is TGTGCCAGCAGTGGAGGGACTTGCGGGTTCAATGAGCAGTTCTTC. This sequence encodes CASSGGTCGFNEQFF. The rearrangement links TRBV27 to TRBJ2-1, with a tentative D call TRBD2 (6 bases). The CDR3 length is 15 residues. Germline CDR1 and CDR2: MNHEY and SMNVEV (reference sequence). V was clipped by 5 bases and J by 6 bases, with 17 bases between them.

This clonotype occurred many times. This chain connects TRBV21-1 to TRBJ1-5. TRBV21-1 is recorded as a pseudogene. CDR3 size: 15 residues. In nucleotides, the CDR3 is TGTGCCAGCAGCAAAGGACTCAATAGCAATCAGCCCCAGCATTTT. Translating gives CASSKGLNSNQPQHF.

This clonotype was recorded a few times. The chain recombines TRBV20-1 with TRBJ1-2, with TRBD1 as a possible D gene (5 bases). Trimming left V 0 bases short and J 3 bases short, with 17 bases between. This CDR3 is built from 16 residues. CDR1 DFQATT and CDR2 SNEGSKA come from the germline V gene (reference sequence). The CDR3 coding sequence is TGCAGTGCTAGAGAACTCGGCGCGGGGGTGGACTATGGCTACACCTTC. Translating it yields CSARELGAGVDYGYTF.

This clonotype showed up just a few times. In DNA form, the CDR3 reads TGTGCCAGCTCACCAAGATGGGGTGACGGCGGGGAGCTGTTTTTT. Protein sequence: CASSPRWGDGGELFF. The V gene is TRBV18, the J gene TRBJ2-2; D call uncertain. The CDR3 covers 15 residues. CDR1 KGHSH and CDR2 LQKENI come from the germline V gene. Trimming took off 2 bases at V and 7 bases at J, with 14 bases between the two ends.

Ten or more counts support this clonotype. The rearrangement uses TRBV28 and TRBJ1-1; D unclear. The V and J ends lost 5 bases and 2 bases respectively, with 6 bases between them. The CDR3 length is 12 residues. Germline V CDR1 and CDR2: MDHEN, SYDVKM. The CDR3 here is CASSLLNTEAFF. In nucleotides, the CDR3 is TGTGCCAGCAGTCTCCTTAACACTGAAGCTTTCTTT.

Many counts were recorded for this clonotype. The chain couples TRBV7-8 to TRBJ1-2; D is uncertain. Trimming pared 5 bases from V and 2 bases from J, leaving 15 bases between. CDR3 size: 15 residues. In germline, CDR1 is SGHVS, CDR2 FQNEAQ. CDR3 region: CASSLKRWGNYGYTF. CDR3 in DNA: TGTGCCAGCAGCCTCAAAAGATGGGGAAACTATGGCTACACCTTC.

There are a few counts of this clonotype. The rearrangement joins TRBV5-1 to TRBJ1-4, with no clear D. Trimming left V 2 bases short and J 3 bases short, with 5 bases between. The CDR3 has 13 residues. Germline CDR1 and CDR2: SGHRS and YFSETQ. As DNA, the CDR3 is TGCGCCAGCAGCTTCGGACCTAATGAAAAACTGTTTTTT. It yields the protein CASSFGPNEKLFF.

This clonotype was detected many times. The chain is built from TRBV6-4 and TRBJ2-3; 8 positions agree with TRBD2. The germline V gene has CDR1 MRHNA and CDR2 SNTAGT. The CDR3 has 16 residues. Trimming took 0 bases from V and 2 from J; bases not matched to a gene: 4. Written as DNA, the CDR3 is TGTGCCAGCAGTGACTCGGCGGGGGGTTCCACAGATACGCAGTATTTT. It is translated as CASSDSAGGSTDTQYF.